This entry concerns a single T cell receptor beta chain. The clone's antigen remains unknown. The sample holds no much larger clone one base away, and base qualities are not on file. Donors were healthy HIV-negative adults with no recently reported acute infections or vaccinations. Every donor was a Caucasian adult residing in Nashville, Tennessee, USA. For unsorted samples, tens of millions of PBMCs were counted, and genomic DNA was extracted using the QIAamp DNA Blood Mini kit. Blood was collected by leukapheresis, and PBMCs were isolated by Ficoll-Histopaque density gradient centrifugation and then cryopreserved in liquid nitrogen vapor phase. Using the deep immunoSEQ assay, TCR CDR3 regions were amplified from genomic DNA by multiplex PCR. Extracted genomic DNA from each cell subset was spread evenly across all wells of several immunoSEQ 96-well plates, with each plate serving as a replicate. For unsorted PBMC, roughly 0.3 ug genomic DNA, equal to tens of thousands of T cell genomes, was loaded into each replicate PCR. Ten immunoSEQ deep assay plates were used to sequence the unsorted PBMC genomic DNA. The purified libraries were quantified using a Qubit 3.0 fluorometer, sized with a Bioanalyzer 2100, and then quantified again using the KAPA Library Quantification kit. Every immunoSEQ 96-well plate was sequenced on a dedicated single-read 150-cycle Illumina NextSeq 550 flow cell. In the original analysis: Because the immunoSEQ output included only junctional sequences and no quality scores, the filtering could not be the same as the filtering used for full-length reads. To assign V/J genes and CDR3, sequences were annotated against IMGT germline references using PyIR, a Python wrapper for IgBLAST v1.9. Reads were removed for weak V/J assignments (E-value above 1e-6), missing CDR3, stop codons, out-of-frame junctions, or ambiguous translated residues. V3J clonotypes were defined as sequences sharing the same inferred V gene, J gene, and CDR3 amino acid sequence. Percentage overlap between repertoires was computed as shared unique clonotypes divided by the size of the smaller repertoire. Three approaches were used to assess repertoire richness: RTK rarefaction, the Chao1 estimator, and Recon v2.1 estimates of unobserved clonotypes. Held by TCRdb, this immuneACCESS table contains in-frame sequences only and omits some clones. Under half of the omission traces to an unresolved V gene where checked; the cause of the rest is unknown. The V and J calls and clone size are taken from that table; D and trimming were inferred from the DNA. The sample has about 600,000 clones on record, around 80% of them singletons. The ten largest clones capture more than 10% of the sample.

This sample is drawn from a study of shared clonotypes between healthy human individuals (TCRdb year 2020). Looking at the study overall: The cohort included a few men and a couple of women between 18 and 49 years of age. To estimate repertoire size and how much clonotype sharing occurs between individuals, the study deeply sequenced the blood TCR repertoires of about 5 healthy adults. Different laboratories and diverse techniques were used to prepare libraries and sequence TCR repertoires, to increase sequencing depth and limit assay-specific biases. Each donor's leukapheresis produced roughly between roughly 0.85 and 10 billion PBMCs.

General findings and caveats noted by the study authors: The genetic and exposure-history diversity represented was limited by the small number of donors. Pairwise subsampling led to the expectation that sequencing depth would affect the degree of clonotype sharing among donors. Sampling was restricted to blood, and TCR repertoires in tissue are likely to differ from TCR repertoires in blood.

From the germline V gene, CDR1 is SGHRS and CDR2 is YFSETQ. CDR3 length: 14 amino acids, cysteine to phenylalanine. Just the 42-base CDR3 DNA is kept, in frame starting at base 1. Unmatched junction bases come to 6, with V trimmed by 4 bases and J by 4 bases. The rearranged chain carries TRBV5-1 and TRBJ2-7, and TRBD1 aligns with 9 junction nucleotides. The sequenced material came from PBMCs. The TCR originated in a woman aged 40 to 50 in good health. Some clones in this sample may be carry-over from other donors' samples. At the DNA level, the sequence is TGCGCCAGCAGCGAGGGACAGGGCATTTACGAGCAGTACTTC. It encodes CASSEGQGIYEQYF.